These 29 T cell receptor beta chains were sequenced from one sample in a study of OX40 agonist ivuxolimab in advanced cancers. Sequenced by immunoSEQ multiplex PCR; TCRdb stores in-frame clones only, minus some. The profile covers more than 50,000 clones, with 70% to 90% appearing a single time and 4.7% taken by the ten largest. The specimen was CD4+ or CD8+ T cells sorted from blood, collected in a trial of the OX40 agonist ivuxolimab. The receptors shown here come from an adult with an advanced solid tumor such as melanoma, head and neck, liver or kidney cancer.

The chain carries TRBV4-1 and TRBJ2-7; 8 nucleotides match TRBD2. This CDR3 comprises 17 residues. The J segment lost 5 bases and the V segment lost 4 bases, leaving 16 bases of the junction unmatched. CDR1 is MGHRA, CDR2 YSYEKL, per germline. The CDR3 bases are TGCGCCAGCAGCCCCCTAACGGGGGGGGGTCTGTTGGACGAGCAGTACTTC. The encoded protein is CASSPLTGGGLLDEQYF.

The chain combines TRBV7-8 with TRBJ2-5; 7 bases agree with TRBD1. Trimming cost V 3 bases and J 1 base; bases outside gene matches: 14. The CDR3 totals 18 residues. CDR1 and CDR2 from the germline V gene are SGHVS and FQNEAQ. The CDR3 is CASSFLGTAPKVQETQYF. CDR3 nucleotides: TGTGCCAGCAGCTTTCTCGGGACAGCCCCCAAAGTCCAAGAGACCCAGTACTTC.

The chain joins TRBV2 to TRBJ2-1; tentatively, D is TRBD2 (7 bases). Trimming took off 4 bases at V and 4 bases at J, with 17 bases between the two ends. The germline V gene encodes CDR1 SNHLY and CDR2 FYNNEI. The CDR3 sequence is 16 residues long. CDR3 nucleotides: TGTGCCAGCAGTGCTGGGGGGGGGCCGAGGTACAATGAGCAGTTCTTC. Translated: CASSAGGGPRYNEQFF.

This clone was detected once. The chain recombines TRBV9 with TRBJ2-7, with a tentative D call TRBD1 (5 bases). CDR1 is SGDLS and CDR2 is YYNGEE in the germline V gene. The length of the CDR3 is 16 residues. V lost 4 bases and J lost 0, with 17 bases in between. CDR3 bases: TGTGCCAGCAGCTACGGACATCCAGTACCCTCCTACGAGCAGTACTTC. Amino acids: CASSYGHPVPSYEQYF.

V usage is TRBV5-4 and J usage is TRBJ2-5; possibly TRBD1 for D (6 bases). This CDR3 region has 15 residues. Trimming pared 2 bases from V and 4 bases from J, leaving 15 bases between. The V gene's germline CDR1 is SGHNT and CDR2 YYREEE (reference sequence). CDR3 sequence: CASSFPLQGRETQYF. The CDR3, as DNA: TGTGCCAGCAGCTTCCCGTTACAGGGTCGAGAGACCCAGTACTTC.

The chain links TRBV7-6 to TRBJ1-5, with a tentative D call TRBD1 (5 bases). The CDR3 contains 14 residues. With 2 bases removed from V and 3 bases from J, the gap between germline ends came to 8 bases. The V gene's germline CDR1 is SGHVS and CDR2 FNYEAQ. In nucleotides, the CDR3 is TGTGCCAGCAGCTTACGGGGGTCCAATCAGCCCCAGCATTTT. Amino acid sequence: CASSLRGSNQPQHF.

This clone showed up just a few times. The chain employs TRBV5-5 and TRBJ2-7; D unclear. The CDR3 totals 12 residues. Germline CDR1 SGHKS, CDR2 YYEKEE (reference sequence). V was clipped by 3 bases and J by 3 bases, with 7 bases between them. Here the CDR3 DNA reads TGTGCCAGCAGCTCTGTAGGCTACGAGCAGTACTTC. It codes for CASSSVGYEQYF.

The V call is TRBV7-3, the J call TRBJ1-1, with D possibly TRBD1 on 6 matching bases. CDR1 and CDR2 from the germline V gene are SGHTA and FQGTGA. V was cut by 2 bases and J by 4 bases, with 14 bases left in between. The CDR3 spans 15 residues. As DNA, the CDR3 is TGTGCCAGCAGCTTAGGGGGCGGAGGGACCACTGAAGCTTTCTTT. Translation gives CASSLGGGGTTEAFF.

The chain carries TRBV9 and TRBJ2-3; 7 positions agree with TRBD2. Looked up from germline, CDR1 is SGDLS and CDR2 is YYNGEE. The CDR3 extends over 18 amino acids. After removal of 4 bases from V and 2 bases from J, the junction contained 16 bases not matched to a gene. The CDR3 DNA reads TGTGCCAGCAGCACTTCAGGAAGCGGGAATGTATTCACAGATACGCAGTATTTT. It codes for CASSTSGSGNVFTDTQYF.

V is TRBV6-5 and J is TRBJ2-1; D possibly corresponds to TRBD2 (6 bases). V was cut by 6 bases and J by 5 bases, with 14 bases left in between. The germline CDR1 and CDR2 sequences are MNHEY and SVGAGI. This CDR3 spans 14 amino acids. Written as DNA, the CDR3 is TGTGCCAGCAGGCCCCGGGACTGGAACAATGAGCAGTTCTTC. Protein sequence: CASRPRDWNNEQFF.

CDR3 DNA: TGTGCCAGCAGTTTCTTCGTCCGAACAGGGCAGGACTTGAAAGCTTTCTTT. It codes for CASSFFVRTGQDLKAFF. The chain couples TRBV28 to TRBJ1-1, with a weak D call TRBD1 (6 bases). From germline, CDR1 is MDHEN and CDR2 SYDVKM. V dropped 3 bases and J dropped 9 bases, with 26 bases sitting between them. The length of the CDR3 is 17 residues.

The genes are TRBV4-3 and TRBJ2-7; TRBD2 aligns across 9 bases. This CDR3 contains 15 residues. Looked up from germline, CDR1 is LGHNA and CDR2 is YSLEER. Trimming took 0 bases from V and 3 from J; bases not matched to a gene: 3. The CDR3 here is CASSQERTSDYEQYF. DNA for the CDR3: TGCGCCAGCAGCCAAGAGCGGACTAGCGACTACGAGCAGTACTTC.

CDR3 in amino acids: CASSAFSTDTQYF. CDR3 nucleotides: TGTGCCAGCTCGGCCTTTAGCACAGATACGCAGTATTTT. The J gene is TRBJ2-3, the V gene TRBV18; D uncertain. The V end lost 6 bases, the J end lost 0 bases, and 7 bases lay between the germline ends. Germline V gives CDR1 KGHSH, CDR2 LQKENI. The CDR3 is 13 amino acids.

CDR3 region: CASISGQETQYF. The DNA for the CDR3 is TGTGCCAGCATAAGCGGGCAAGAGACCCAGTACTTC. The rearrangement links TRBV2 to TRBJ2-5; possibly TRBD2 for D (6 bases). Trimming stripped 7 bases from V and 2 bases from J, with 8 bases between. CDR3 length: 12 amino acids. The V gene's germline CDR1 is SNHLY and CDR2 FYNNEI.

This sequence joins TRBV7-2 and TRBJ2-5; D may be TRBD2 (6 bases). The J call is doubtful: the DNA matches TRBJ2-7 better. Germline V gene sequence: CDR1 SGHTA, CDR2 FQGNSA. This CDR3 region has 14 residues. CDR3 sequence: CASSLARRGYEQYF. As DNA, the CDR3 is TGTGCCAGCAGCTTAGCCAGGCGGGGTTACGAGCAGTACTTC.

This chain joins TRBV13 and TRBJ2-1; 12 nucleotides agree with TRBD2. In germline, CDR1 is PRHDT, CDR2 FYEKMQ (reference sequence). Trimming at V came to 3 bases and at J to 7 bases, leaving 4 bases not matched to a gene. The CDR3 loop spans 15 amino acids. The CDR3 sequence: CASSFGTSGWNEQFF. As DNA, the CDR3 is TGTGCCAGCAGCTTCGGGACTAGCGGGTGGAATGAGCAGTTCTTC.

V is TRBV6-1 and J is TRBJ1-1; 7 nucleotides match TRBD1. The CDR3 has 13 amino acids. Germline CDR1 MNHNS, CDR2 SASEGT. Germline trimming cut 7 bases from V and 4 bases from J; bases unmatched to any gene: 6. In nucleotides, the CDR3 is TGTGCCAGCAAACGACAGGGAGGCACTGAAGCTTTCTTT. Its protein product is CASKRQGGTEAFF.

The chain links TRBV28 to TRBJ2-4, with D possibly TRBD1 on 6 matching bases. The CDR3 is 13 residues long. V gave up 5 bases and J gave up 9 bases, with 14 bases separating them. CDR1 is MDHEN and CDR2 is SYDVKM in the germline V gene. CDR3 amino acids: CASSPPQGVIQYF. CDR3 sequence (DNA): TGTGCCAGCAGTCCGCCACAGGGTGTCATTCAGTACTTC. Combining the CDR3 with reference TRBV28 and TRBJ2-4 gives the whole variable domain DVKVTQSSRYLVKRTGEKVFLECVQDMDHENMFWYRQDPGLGLRLIYFSYDVKMKEKGDIPEGYSVSREKKERFSLILESASTNQTSMYLCASSPPQGVIQYFGAGTRLSVL.

The V and J genes are TRBV7-8 and TRBJ1-1, with D unclear. Germline CDR1 and CDR2: SGHVS and FQNEAQ. With 5 bases removed from V and 0 bases from J, the gap between germline ends came to 13 bases. This CDR3 contains 15 residues. The CDR3 coding sequence is TGTGCCAGCAGCAGTCTCGCCCACATGAACACTGAAGCTTTCTTT. Translating it yields CASSSLAHMNTEAFF.

This clone was detected once. The genes are TRBV18 and TRBJ2-3, with a possible D match to TRBD2 (6 bases). The CDR3 spans 16 residues. CDR1 and CDR2 from the germline V gene are KGHSH and LQKENI. V lost 3 bases to trimming and J lost 7 bases, with 20 bases between them. The CDR3 sequence is CASSPPSGVTQNTQYF. In DNA form, the CDR3 reads TGTGCCAGCTCACCCCCTTCGGGGGTTACACAGAATACGCAGTATTTT.

The chain employs TRBV2 and TRBJ2-2, with unresolved D. CDR3 length: 12 amino acids. Trimming pared 3 bases from V and 3 bases from J, leaving 2 bases between. Germline lookup yields CDR1 SNHLY and CDR2 FYNNEI. The CDR3 DNA follows: TGTGCCAGCAGTGAGGACACCGGGGAGCTGTTTTTT. It specifies CASSEDTGELFF. Supplemented by reference TRBV2 and TRBJ2-2, the full variable domain reads EPEVTQTPSHQVTQMGQEVILRCVPISNHLYFYWYRQILGQKVEFLVSFYNNEISEKSEIFDDQFSVERPDGSNFTLKIRSTKLEDSAMYFCASSEDTGELFFGEGSRLTVL.

The V call is TRBV6-1, the J call TRBJ1-4; D is undetermined. Germline CDR1 is MNHNS and CDR2 is SASEGT. The CDR3 runs 14 residues. Trimming left V 6 bases short and J 4 bases short, with 12 bases between. CDR3 in amino acids: CASSLRWGNEKLFF. DNA for the CDR3: TGTGCCAGCAGCCTTCGGTGGGGTAATGAAAAACTGTTTTTT.

The rearrangement uses TRBV19 and TRBJ2-1; the D call may be TRBD1 or TRBD2 (5 bases each). V dropped 4 bases and J dropped 1 base, with 8 bases sitting between them. CDR1 is LNHDA, CDR2 SQIVND, per germline (reference sequence). The CDR3 is 14 residues long. In DNA, the CDR3 is TGTGCCAGTAGTACGGGACGGTCCTACAATGAGCAGTTCTTC. This sequence encodes CASSTGRSYNEQFF.

This clone has a handful of counts. The V and J genes are TRBV4-2 and TRBJ2-5; maybe TRBD2 (6 bases). Trimming shortened V by 0 bases and J by 4 bases, and 15 bases separated the two germline ends. The V gene's germline CDR1 is LGHNA and CDR2 YNFKEQ. The CDR3 is 16 residues long. The CDR3, as DNA: TGTGCCAGCAGCCAAGATTTTCCGACCGGGGGAGAGACCCAGTACTTC. Translating gives CASSQDFPTGGETQYF.

This rearrangement joins TRBV6-5 to TRBJ2-5, with no clear D. The germline V gene encodes CDR1 MNHEY and CDR2 SVGAGI. CDR3 size: 14 residues. V dropped 7 bases and J dropped 5 bases, with 17 bases sitting between them. CDR3 coding DNA: TGTGCCAGCACCCCTCAAGGGTTAGTGGAGACCCAGTACTTC. This gives the protein CASTPQGLVETQYF.

V is TRBV18 and J is TRBJ1-1; no reliable D call. Germline CDR1 and CDR2: KGHSH and LQKENI. This CDR3 spans 13 amino acids. V shed 4 bases and J shed 1 base, with 7 bases lying between them. CDR3 DNA sequence: TGTGCCAGCTCACTTGCAGCGAACACTGAAGCTTTCTTT. Translation: CASSLAANTEAFF. Full variable domain (missing parts from reference TRBV18 and TRBJ1-1): NAGVMQNPRHLVRRRGQEARLRCSPMKGHSHVYWYRQLPEEGLKFMVYLQKENIIDESGMPKERFSAEFPKEGPSILRIQQVVRGDSAAYFCASSLAANTEAFFGQGTRLTVV.

V usage is TRBV5-1 and J usage is TRBJ2-7; the D gene is possibly TRBD2 (6 bases). Trimming stripped 4 bases from V and 0 bases from J, with 17 bases between. This CDR3 is 16 amino acids long. Germline-derived CDR1 and CDR2 are SGHRS and YFSETQ. CDR3 protein: CASSRLDGRSSYEQYF. CDR3 nucleotide sequence: TGCGCCAGCAGCCGATTGGATGGGAGGAGCTCCTACGAGCAGTACTTC.

The rearrangement links TRBV5-4 to TRBJ2-5; TRBD1 aligns across 7 bases. The CDR3 sequence is 16 residues long. Unmatched junction bases numbered 14, after V lost 4 bases and J lost 5 bases. Looked up from germline, CDR1 is SGHNT and CDR2 is YYREEE (reference sequence). The CDR3 loop reads CASSPSQRGRRETQYF. DNA for the CDR3: TGTGCCAGCAGCCCTTCCCAGAGGGGGCGTAGGGAGACCCAGTACTTC. Variable domain in full (rest from reference TRBV5-4 and TRBJ2-5): ETGVTQSPTHLIKTRGQQVTLRCSSQSGHNTVSWYQQALGQGPQFIFQYYREEENGRGNFPPRFSGLQFPNYSSELNVNALELDDSALYLCASSPSQRGRRETQYFGPGTRLLVL.

The gene calls are TRBV6-5 and TRBJ2-3; TRBD2 matches 8 bases. The CDR3 totals 14 residues. V shed 10 bases and J 0 bases; nucleotides not matched to a gene: 6. In germline, CDR1 is MNHEY, CDR2 SVGAGI. DNA for the CDR3: TGTGCCACCAAGGTAGCGGGAAGCACAGATACGCAGTATTTT. The encoded protein is CATKVAGSTDTQYF.